This TCR beta chain was sequenced for a study of blood T cell repertoires in COVID-19 (dated by TCRdb to the early 2020s). Context from the whole study: Samples from collaborators originated in the United States, Italy and Spain and spanned both the acute and convalescent phases of COVID-19. HLA class I and class II types, where available, came from metadata supplied by the sample provider rather than from assay-based typing. The repertoires were made available in a free public database intended to serve as a resource for research on the immune response to SARS-CoV-2. Subjects who had been exposed to COVID-19, were actively infected with it, or had recovered from it provided the deeply sampled blood TCRbeta repertoires that made up the dataset. Samples were obtained from the ongoing ImmuneRACE study (first 160 participants) and from 1,000 to 1,500 subjects provided by 6 global collaborators. The prospective study material was composed of cDNA or gDNA derived from T cells, B-cell-depleted T cells, or PBMCs. A de-identified subject ID, COVID-19 status, age in years and sex were almost always included in the sample metadata.

TCRbeta CDR3 regions were amplified from genomic DNA by means of the immunoSEQ Assay, a bias-controlled multiplex PCR. The study's processing was this. Nucleated cell counts per sample were estimated from amplification of reference gene primers within the assay. Sequence reads were collapsed and filtered to measure the absolute abundance of every unique TCRbeta CDR3 rearrangement. For each sample, productive Simpson clonality was calculated as the square root of Simpson's diversity index across productive rearrangements. TCRdb carries this immuneACCESS record with in-frame sequences only. Its versions omit some clonotypes, under half of them owing to an unresolved V gene in the studies checked, with the rest unexplained. The DNA was the basis for D and trimming; V, J and clone size are from that table. This sample has roughly 250,000 clones in its table, and around nine tenths of those were observed once. The leading ten clones occupy approximately 0.84% of the sample.

The collaborating institutions used their own protocols to collect whole blood in K2EDTA tubes. For TCRbeta analysis, collaborator samples were shipped as frozen whole blood, as isolated PBMCs, or as DNA extracted from either sample type. The CDR3 spans 16 residues, from the cysteine through the phenylalanine. Only CDR3 DNA remains: 48 bases, in frame from the first base. Trimming takes 1 base off V and 5 bases off J; junction bases not matched to a gene: 6. The germline V gene provides CDR1 SNHLY and CDR2 FYNNEI. General conclusions and limits of the study: Clinical and demographic metadata were provided uncurated, with the amount varying by source and participant.

Concerning this clone itself: Its specific antigen is unknown. No base quality values were provided; no much bigger clone lies one nucleotide off.

The receptor comes from a man aged 25 to 40 with acute or convalescent COVID-19. This sequence uses TRBV2 and TRBJ1-5; 9 bases in the junction line up with TRBD1. Material for sequencing was peripheral blood. CDR3 protein: CASSEGDRAPHQPQHF. The nucleotide sequence reads as follows: TGTGCCAGCAGTGAAGGGGACAGGGCACCCCATCAGCCCCAGCATTTT.